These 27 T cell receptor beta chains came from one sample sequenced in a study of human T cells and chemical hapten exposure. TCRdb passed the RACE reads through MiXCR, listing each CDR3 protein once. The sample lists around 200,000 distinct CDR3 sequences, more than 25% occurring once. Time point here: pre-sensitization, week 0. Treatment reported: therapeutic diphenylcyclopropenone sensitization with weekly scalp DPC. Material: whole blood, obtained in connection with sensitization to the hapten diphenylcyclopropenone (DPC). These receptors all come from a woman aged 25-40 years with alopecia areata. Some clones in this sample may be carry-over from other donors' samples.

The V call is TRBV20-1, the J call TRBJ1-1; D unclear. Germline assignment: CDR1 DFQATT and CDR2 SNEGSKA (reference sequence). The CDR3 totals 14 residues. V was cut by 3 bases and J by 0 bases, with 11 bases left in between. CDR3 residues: CSASGWLMNTEAFF. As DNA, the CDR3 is TGCAGTGCTAGTGGGTGGCTGATGAACACTGAAGCTTTCTTT.

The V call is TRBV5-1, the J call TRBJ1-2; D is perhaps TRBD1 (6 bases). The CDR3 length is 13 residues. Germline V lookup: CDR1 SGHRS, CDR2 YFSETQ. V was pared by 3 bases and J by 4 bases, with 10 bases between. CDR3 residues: CASSSAGVYGYTF. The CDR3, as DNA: TGCGCCAGCAGCTCCGCAGGGGTCTATGGCTACACCTTC.

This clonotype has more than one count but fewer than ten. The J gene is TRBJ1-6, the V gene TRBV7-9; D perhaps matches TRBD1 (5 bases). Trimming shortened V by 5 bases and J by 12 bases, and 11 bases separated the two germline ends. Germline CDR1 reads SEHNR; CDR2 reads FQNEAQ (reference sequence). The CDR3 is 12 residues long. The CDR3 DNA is TGTGCCAGCAGCCGAGAGAGGGGACCCCTCCACTTT. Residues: CASSRERGPLHF.

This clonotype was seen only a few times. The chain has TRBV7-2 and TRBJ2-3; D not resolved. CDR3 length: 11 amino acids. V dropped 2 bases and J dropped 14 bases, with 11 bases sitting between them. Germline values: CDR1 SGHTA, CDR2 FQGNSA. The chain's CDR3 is CASSLSRRPYF. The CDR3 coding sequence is TGTGCCAGCAGCTTATCCCGCCGCCCGTATTTT. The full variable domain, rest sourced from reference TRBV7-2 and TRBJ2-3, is GAGVSQSPSNKVTEKGKDVELRCDPISGHTALYWYRQSLGQGLEFLIYFQGNSAPDKSGLPSDRFSAERTGGSVSTLTIQRTQQEDSAVYLCASSLSRRPYFGPGTRLTVL.

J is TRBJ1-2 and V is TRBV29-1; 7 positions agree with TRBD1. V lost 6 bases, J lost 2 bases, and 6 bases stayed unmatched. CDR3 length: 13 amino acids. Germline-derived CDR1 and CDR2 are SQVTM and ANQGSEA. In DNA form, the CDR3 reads TGCAGCGTCTTGGACAGGCGCAACTATGGCTACACCTTC. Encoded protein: CSVLDRRNYGYTF.

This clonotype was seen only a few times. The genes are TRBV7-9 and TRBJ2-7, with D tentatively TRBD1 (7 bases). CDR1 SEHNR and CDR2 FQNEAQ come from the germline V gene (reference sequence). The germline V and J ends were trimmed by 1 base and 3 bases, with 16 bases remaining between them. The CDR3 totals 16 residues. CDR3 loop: CASSLEEAGQSYEQYF. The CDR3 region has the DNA TGTGCCAGCAGCTTAGAGGAGGCGGGACAGAGCTACGAGCAGTACTTC. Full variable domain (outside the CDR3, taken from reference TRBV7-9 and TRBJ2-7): DTGVSQNPRHKITKRGQNVTFRCDPISEHNRLYWYRQTLGQGPEFLTYFQNEAQLEKSRLLSDRFSAERPKGSFSTLEIQRTEQGDSAMYLCASSLEEAGQSYEQYFGPGTRLTVT.

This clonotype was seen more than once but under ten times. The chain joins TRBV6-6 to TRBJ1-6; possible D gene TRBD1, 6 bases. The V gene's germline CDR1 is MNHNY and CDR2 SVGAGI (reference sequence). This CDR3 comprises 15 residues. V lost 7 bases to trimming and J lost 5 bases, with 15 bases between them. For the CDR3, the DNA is TGTGCCAGCACCAGGGCACAGGGAGATAATTCACCCCTCCACTTT. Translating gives CASTRAQGDNSPLHF.

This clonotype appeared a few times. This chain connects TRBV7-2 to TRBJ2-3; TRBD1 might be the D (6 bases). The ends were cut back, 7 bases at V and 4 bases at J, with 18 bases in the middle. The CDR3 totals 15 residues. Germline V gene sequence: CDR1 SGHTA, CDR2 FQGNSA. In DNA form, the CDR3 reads TGTGCCAGCACCGGAAGAGGTTCAGGGGCAGATACGCAGTATTTT. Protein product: CASTGRGSGADTQYF.

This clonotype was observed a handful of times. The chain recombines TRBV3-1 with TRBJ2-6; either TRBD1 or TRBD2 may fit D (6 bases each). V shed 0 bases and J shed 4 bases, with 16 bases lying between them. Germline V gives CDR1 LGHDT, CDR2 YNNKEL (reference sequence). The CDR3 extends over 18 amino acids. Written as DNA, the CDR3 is TGTGCCAGCAGCCAAGATTTCCCCGGGGGCTCGGGGGCCAACGTCCTGACTTTC. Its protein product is CASSQDFPGGSGANVLTF.

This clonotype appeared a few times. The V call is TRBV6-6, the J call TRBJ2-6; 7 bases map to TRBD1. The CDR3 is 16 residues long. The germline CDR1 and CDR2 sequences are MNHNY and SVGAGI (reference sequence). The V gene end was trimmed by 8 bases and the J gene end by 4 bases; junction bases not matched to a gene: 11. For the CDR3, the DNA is TGTGCCAGCCGGGACAGTCGAACCTCCGGGGCCAACGTCCTGACTTTC. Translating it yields CASRDSRTSGANVLTF.

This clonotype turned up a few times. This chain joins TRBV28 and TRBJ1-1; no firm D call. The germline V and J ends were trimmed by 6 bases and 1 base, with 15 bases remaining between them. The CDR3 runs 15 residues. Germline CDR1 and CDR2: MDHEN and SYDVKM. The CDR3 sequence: CASSDPPTANTEAFF. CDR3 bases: TGTGCCAGCAGCGATCCCCCCACTGCGAACACTGAAGCTTTCTTT. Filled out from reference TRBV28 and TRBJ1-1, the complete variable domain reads DVKVTQSSRYLVKRTGEKVFLECVQDMDHENMFWYRQDPGLGLRLIYFSYDVKMKEKGDIPEGYSVSREKKERFSLILESASTNQTSMYLCASSDPPTANTEAFFGQGTRLTVV.

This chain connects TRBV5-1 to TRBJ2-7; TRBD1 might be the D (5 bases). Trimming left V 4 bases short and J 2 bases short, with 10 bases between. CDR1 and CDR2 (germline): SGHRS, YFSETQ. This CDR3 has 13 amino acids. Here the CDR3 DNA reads TGCGCCAGCAGCAGGGAAGGGGCCTACGAGCAGTACTTC. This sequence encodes CASSREGAYEQYF.

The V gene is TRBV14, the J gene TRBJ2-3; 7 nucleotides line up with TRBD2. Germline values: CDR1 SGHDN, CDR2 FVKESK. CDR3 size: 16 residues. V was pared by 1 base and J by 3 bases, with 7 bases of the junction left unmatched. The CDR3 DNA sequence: TGTGCCAGCAGCCAAGTGGGCGGGAGCTTGACAGATACGCAGTATTTT. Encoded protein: CASSQVGGSLTDTQYF.

CDR3 DNA sequence: TGTGCCAGCAGCGTAGCTGCTAGCGGGAGCCCCTACGAGCAGTACTTC. Protein: CASSVAASGSPYEQYF. The chain joins TRBV9 to TRBJ2-7; TRBD2 agrees at 10 bases. The V gene's germline CDR1 is SGDLS and CDR2 YYNGEE. V gave up 0 bases and J gave up 2 bases; unmatched junction bases: 5. The CDR3 sequence is 16 residues long. The full variable domain, its missing parts supplied by reference TRBV9 and TRBJ2-7, is DSGVTQTPKHLITATGQRVTLRCSPRSGDLSVYWYQQSLDQGLQFLIQYYNGEERAKGNILERFSAQQFPDLHSELNLSSLELGDSALYFCASSVAASGSPYEQYFGPGTRLTVT.

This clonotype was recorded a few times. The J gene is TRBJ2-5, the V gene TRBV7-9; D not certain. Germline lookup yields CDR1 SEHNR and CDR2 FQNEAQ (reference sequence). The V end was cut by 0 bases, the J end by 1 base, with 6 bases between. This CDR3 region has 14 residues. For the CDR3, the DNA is TGTGCCAGCAGCTTAGCGGGCAGCCAAGAGACCCAGTACTTC. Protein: CASSLAGSQETQYF.

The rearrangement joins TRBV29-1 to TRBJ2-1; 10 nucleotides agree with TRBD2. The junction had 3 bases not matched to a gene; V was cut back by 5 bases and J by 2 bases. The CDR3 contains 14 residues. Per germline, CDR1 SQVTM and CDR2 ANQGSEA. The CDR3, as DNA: TGCAGCGTTCCTAGCGGGAGCGCCTACAATGAGCAGTTCTTC. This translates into CSVPSGSAYNEQFF.

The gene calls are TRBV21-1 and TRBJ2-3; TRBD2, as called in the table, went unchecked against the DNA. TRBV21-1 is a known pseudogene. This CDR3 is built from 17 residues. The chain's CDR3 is CASSPHRTTTFTDTQYF. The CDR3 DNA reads TGTGCCAGCAGCCCACACCGGACTACGACCTTCACAGATACGCAGTATTTT.

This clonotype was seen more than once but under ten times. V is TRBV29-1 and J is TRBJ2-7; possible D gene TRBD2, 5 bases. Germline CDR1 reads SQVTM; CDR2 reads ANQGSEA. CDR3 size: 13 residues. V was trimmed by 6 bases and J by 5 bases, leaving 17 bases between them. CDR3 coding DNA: TGCAGCGTCCAAACTAGTCTTGGGGACGAGCAGTACTTC. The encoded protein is CSVQTSLGDEQYF.

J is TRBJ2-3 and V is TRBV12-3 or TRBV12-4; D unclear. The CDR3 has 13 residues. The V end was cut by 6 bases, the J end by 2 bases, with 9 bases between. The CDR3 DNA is TGTGCCAGCAGATATGGGAACACAGATACGCAGTATTTT. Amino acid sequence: CASRYGNTDTQYF.

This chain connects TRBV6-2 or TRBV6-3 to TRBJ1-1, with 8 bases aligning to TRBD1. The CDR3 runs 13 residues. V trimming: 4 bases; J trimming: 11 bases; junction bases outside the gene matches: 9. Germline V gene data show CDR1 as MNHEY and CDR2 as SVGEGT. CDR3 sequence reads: CASSWNRGRTAFF. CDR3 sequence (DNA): TGTGCCAGCAGTTGGAACAGGGGGAGGACGGCTTTCTTT.

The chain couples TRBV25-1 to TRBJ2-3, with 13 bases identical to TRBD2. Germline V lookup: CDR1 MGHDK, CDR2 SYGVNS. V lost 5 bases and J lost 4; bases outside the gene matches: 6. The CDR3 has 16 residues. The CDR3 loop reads CASSLRLAGGPDTQYF. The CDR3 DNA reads TGTGCCAGCAGTCTCCGACTAGCGGGAGGACCAGATACGCAGTATTTT.

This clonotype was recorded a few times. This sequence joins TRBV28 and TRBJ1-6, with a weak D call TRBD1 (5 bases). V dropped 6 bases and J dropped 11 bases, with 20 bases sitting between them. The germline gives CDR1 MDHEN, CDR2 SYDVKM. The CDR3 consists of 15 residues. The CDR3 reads CASSPLSGKEPPLHF. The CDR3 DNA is TGTGCCAGCAGCCCCTTATCAGGGAAAGAACCACCCCTCCACTTT. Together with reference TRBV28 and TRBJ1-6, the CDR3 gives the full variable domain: DVKVTQSSRYLVKRTGEKVFLECVQDMDHENMFWYRQDPGLGLRLIYFSYDVKMKEKGDIPEGYSVSREKKERFSLILESASTNQTSMYLCASSPLSGKEPPLHFGNGTRLTVT.

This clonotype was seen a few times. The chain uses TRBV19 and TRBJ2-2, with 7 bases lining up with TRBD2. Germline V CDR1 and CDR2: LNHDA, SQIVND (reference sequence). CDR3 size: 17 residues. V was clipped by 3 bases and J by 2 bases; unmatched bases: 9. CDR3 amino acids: CASSILGGIANTGELFF. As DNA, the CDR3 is TGTGCCAGTAGTATTTTGGGAGGGATTGCAAACACCGGGGAGCTGTTTTTT.

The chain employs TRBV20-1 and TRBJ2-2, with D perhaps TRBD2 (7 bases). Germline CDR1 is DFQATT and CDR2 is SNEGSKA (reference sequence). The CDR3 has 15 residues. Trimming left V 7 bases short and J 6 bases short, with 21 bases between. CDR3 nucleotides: TGCAGTGTCAGAAAGGGGGGGAGTAGGTCCGGGGAGCTGTTTTTT. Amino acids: CSVRKGGSRSGELFF.

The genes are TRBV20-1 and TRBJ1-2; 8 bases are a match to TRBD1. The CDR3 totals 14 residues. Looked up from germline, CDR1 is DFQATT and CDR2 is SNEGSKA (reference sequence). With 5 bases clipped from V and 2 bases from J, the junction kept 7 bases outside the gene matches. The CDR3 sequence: CSAVRTGTNYGYTF. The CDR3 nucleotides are TGCAGTGCTGTAAGGACAGGGACCAACTATGGCTACACCTTC.

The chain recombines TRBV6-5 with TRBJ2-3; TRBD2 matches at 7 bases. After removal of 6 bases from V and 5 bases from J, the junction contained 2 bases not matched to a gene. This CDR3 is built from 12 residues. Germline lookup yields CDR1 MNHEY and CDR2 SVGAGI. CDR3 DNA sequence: TGTGCCAGCAGGACGGGGGGAGATACGCAGTATTTT. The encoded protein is CASRTGGDTQYF.

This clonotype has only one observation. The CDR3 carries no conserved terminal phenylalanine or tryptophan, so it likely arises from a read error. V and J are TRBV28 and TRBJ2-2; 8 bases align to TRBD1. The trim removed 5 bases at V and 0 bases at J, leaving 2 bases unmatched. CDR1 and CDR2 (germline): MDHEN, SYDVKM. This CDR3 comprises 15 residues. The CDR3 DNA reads TGTGCCAGCAGTGAGGACAGGGCGAACACCGGGGAGCTGTTTCTT. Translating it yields CASSEDRANTGELFL.